The rows below give T cell receptor beta chains drawn from one sample of a study of blood T cell repertoires in COVID-19. Measured with immunoSEQ multiplex PCR; TCRdb has only the in-frame clones, and not every one. The table has around 250,000 clones, approximately 82% seen once. Sample: peripheral blood. The source of these receptors is a man older than 75 with acute or convalescent COVID-19. The CDR3 runs from the conserved cysteine through the conserved F or W. The order of the fields is D gene, J gene, V gene, clone size, CDR3 length, CDR3 protein, CDR3 DNA. The D gene is left open where the match is weak. The size entry is marked missing in some rows and otherwise reads once, few, many or a size class.

NA,TRBJ2-3,TRBV9,NA,15,CASSPPSASTDTQYF,TGTGCCAGCAGCCCCCCCAGCGCAAGCACAGATACGCAGTATTTT
TRBD1,TRBJ1-4,TRBV5-1,NA,14,CASSFGTGNEKLFF,TGCGCCAGCAGCTTTGGGACAGGAAATGAAAAACTGTTTTTT
TRBD2,TRBJ2-7,TRBV29-1,NA,14,CSVGLVGGAYEQYF,TGCAGCGTTGGGTTGGTTGGGGGGGCCTACGAGCAGTACTTC
NA,TRBJ1-6,TRBV5-5,NA,14,CASSPPGDNSPLHF,TGTGCCAGCAGCCCCCCCGGGGATAATTCACCCCTCCACTTT
TRBD2,TRBJ2-3,TRBV19,NA,15,CASTMVAGTTDTQYF,TGTGCCAGTACCATGGTAGCGGGAACCACAGATACGCAGTATTTT
TRBD1,TRBJ1-3,TRBV9,NA,17,CASSGPPGGAGGNTIYF,TGTGCCAGCAGCGGCCCGCCAGGGGGCGCGGGTGGAAACACCATATATTTT
TRBD2,TRBJ2-3,TRBV11-2,once,16,CASSLAPGLASDTQYF,TGTGCCAGCAGCTTGGCCCCGGGACTAGCATCAGATACGCAGTATTTT
NA,TRBJ2-1,TRBV2,NA,17,CASSDLMGGTTGLEQFF,TGTGCCAGCAGTGATTTGATGGGCGGGACCACGGGGTTAGAGCAGTTCTTC
TRBD1,TRBJ2-7,TRBV27,NA,14,CASSRQGSSYEQYF,TGTGCCAGCAGTCGACAGGGGAGCTCCTACGAGCAGTACTTC
NA,TRBJ1-5,TRBV6-1,NA,22,CASSEVKKLSGTLNYSNQPQHF,TGTGCCAGCAGTGAAGTCAAAAAACTAAGCGGGACACTGAATTATAGCAATCAGCCCCAGCATTTT
NA,TRBJ2-3,TRBV2,NA,13,CASSVLETDTQYF,TGTGCCAGCAGTGTACTGGAGACGGATACGCAGTATTTT
NA,TRBJ1-2,TRBV6-1,NA,15,CASSEIGVANYGYTF,TGTGCCAGCAGTGAAATCGGGGTAGCTAACTATGGCTACACCTTC
NA,TRBJ1-6,TRBV5-1,NA,15,CASSLGQAYNSPLHF,TGCGCCAGCAGCTTGGGTCAGGCTTATAATTCACCCCTCCACTTT
NA,TRBJ2-7,TRBV5-1,few,14,CASSTGLPSYEQYF,TGCGCCAGCAGCACCGGACTCCCCTCCTACGAGCAGTACTTC
NA,TRBJ1-1,TRBV19,NA,12,CASSTRGTEAFF,TGTGCCAGTAGTACGCGAGGCACTGAAGCTTTCTTT
NA,TRBJ1-2,TRBV19,NA,14,CASSMGRTNYGYTF,TGTGCCAGTAGTATGGGGCGGACTAACTATGGCTACACCTTC
TRBD2,TRBJ2-3,TRBV19,NA,15,CASSPGGVSTDTQYF,TGTGCCAGTAGTCCGGGAGGGGTCTCCACAGATACGCAGTATTTT
TRBD1,TRBJ1-1,TRBV5-6,NA,12,CASSFYRGEAFF,TGTGCCAGCAGCTTTTACAGGGGTGAAGCTTTCTTT
TRBD1,TRBJ1-2,TRBV7-6,NA,16,CASSLAGTGASGGYTF,TGTGCCAGCAGCTTAGCTGGGACAGGGGCATCGGGTGGCTACACCTTC
TRBD1,TRBJ1-1,TRBV5-1,once,14,CASSQDRVGTEAFF,TGCGCCAGCAGCCAGGACAGGGTTGGGACTGAAGCTTTCTTT
TRBD1,TRBJ2-3,TRBV7-9,NA,16,CASSSGTGSGTDTQYF,TGTGCCAGCAGCTCCGGGACAGGGTCTGGGACAGATACGCAGTATTTT
NA,TRBJ2-7,TRBV7-2,NA,14,CASSLVQRAGEQYF,TGTGCCAGCAGCTTAGTACAGCGGGCCGGGGAGCAGTACTTC
TRBD2,TRBJ2-2,TRBV7-6,NA,18,CASSPSASGSRGTGELFF,TGTGCCAGCAGCCCTTCCGCTAGCGGGAGTAGAGGCACCGGGGAGCTGTTTTTT
NA,TRBJ2-1,TRBV5-5,NA,15,CASSLSVTINNEQFF,TGTGCCAGCAGCTTGAGCGTGACCATCAACAATGAGCAGTTCTTC
TRBD2,TRBJ2-5,TRBV3-1/TRBV3-2,NA,14,CASSGGGRQETQYF,TGTGCCAGCAGCGGCGGGGGGCGGCAAGAGACCCAGTACTTC
NA,TRBJ1-2,TRBV12-3/TRBV12-4,NA,11,CASSWEYGYTF,TGTGCCAGCAGTTGGGAGTATGGCTACACCTTC
TRBD1,TRBJ2-7,TRBV9,NA,14,CASSVGQGDYEQYF,TGTGCCAGCAGCGTAGGACAGGGGGACTACGAGCAGTACTTC
TRBD1,TRBJ2-3,TRBV7-9,NA,14,CASSSTGNTDTQYF,TGTGCCAGCAGCTCGACAGGGAACACAGATACGCAGTATTTT
NA,TRBJ1-1,TRBV12-3/TRBV12-4,NA,13,CASSRTEGNEAFF,TGTGCCAGCAGCCGGACAGAGGGGAATGAAGCTTTCTTT
TRBD2,TRBJ2-3,TRBV3-1/TRBV3-2,NA,16,CASSHVAGGTTDTQYF,TGTGCCAGCAGCCATGTAGCGGGAGGTACCACAGATACGCAGTATTTT
TRBD1,TRBJ1-4,TRBV7-9,once,14,CASSSGTGDEKLFF,TGTGCCAGCAGCTCCGGGACAGGGGATGAAAAACTGTTTTTT
TRBD1,TRBJ2-7,TRBV24-1,NA,15,CATRTGYPLSYEQYF,TGTGCCACCAGGACAGGGTACCCACTCTCCTACGAGCAGTACTTC
TRBD2,TRBJ2-7,TRBV19,once,13,CASRFSGTYEQYF,TGTGCCAGTAGGTTTAGCGGGACGTACGAGCAGTACTTC
NA,TRBJ1-2,TRBV10-3,few,11,CATSGDYGYTF,TGTGCCACCTCAGGTGACTATGGCTACACCTTC
TRBD1,TRBJ2-5,TRBV6-5,NA,14,CASSWTGGSETQYF,TGTGCCAGCAGTTGGACAGGGGGTTCAGAGACCCAGTACTTC
TRBD2,TRBJ2-1,TRBV6-5,NA,15,CASIGITRGGYEQFF,TGTGCCAGCATTGGAATAACCCGGGGGGGTTATGAGCAGTTCTTC
TRBD1,TRBJ2-7,TRBV5-1,NA,14,CASSYSGGSYEQYF,TGCGCCAGCAGCTATTCAGGGGGCTCCTACGAGCAGTACTTC
TRBD2,TRBJ2-1,TRBV3-1/TRBV3-2,NA,16,CASSQELRTSGNEQFF,TGTGCCAGCAGCCAAGAGTTGAGGACTAGCGGAAATGAGCAGTTCTTC
NA,TRBJ2-7,TRBV28,NA,13,CASSFPGVGEQYF,TGTGCCAGCAGTTTTCCAGGGGTGGGCGAGCAGTACTTC
TRBD1,TRBJ2-7,TRBV28,NA,16,CASSSPGTGGPYEQYF,TGTGCCAGCAGCTCTCCCGGGACAGGGGGGCCCTACGAGCAGTACTTC
NA,TRBJ1-1,TRBV6-6,NA,14,CASNGPVLNTEAFF,TGTGCCAGCAATGGGCCGGTCTTGAACACTGAAGCTTTCTTT
TRBD1,TRBJ2-1,TRBV25-1,NA,15,CASSVSGTGGNEQFF,TGTGCCAGCAGTGTCTCCGGGACAGGGGGCAATGAGCAGTTCTTC
NA,TRBJ2-5,TRBV5-1,NA,14,CASSLVLQGETQYF,TGCGCCAGCAGCTTGGTGTTACAGGGAGAGACCCAGTACTTC
TRBD2,TRBJ2-1,TRBV19,NA,16,CASSQTSGSGFSEQFF,TGTGCCAGTAGCCAGACTAGCGGGAGCGGCTTTAGTGAGCAGTTCTTC
TRBD2,TRBJ2-7,TRBV6-5,NA,13,CASRMGLVYEQYF,TGTGCCAGCAGGATGGGACTAGTGTACGAGCAGTACTTC
NA,TRBJ2-5,TRBV5-4,NA,15,CASSLLSAPGETQYF,TGTGCCAGCAGCTTGTTGTCCGCCCCAGGGGAGACCCAGTACTTC
TRBD1,TRBJ1-5,TRBV2,NA,13,CASSETGYQPQHF,TGTGCCAGCAGTGAGACAGGGTATCAGCCCCAGCATTTT
NA,TRBJ2-7,TRBV28,NA,14,CASSFGVPLYEQYF,TGTGCCAGCAGTTTCGGGGTCCCGCTCTACGAGCAGTACTTC
NA,TRBJ1-4,TRBV5-4,NA,14,CASSEGVFNEKLFF,TGTGCCAGCTCCGAGGGGGTGTTTAATGAAAAACTGTTTTTT
NA,TRBJ1-1,TRBV3-1/TRBV3-2,NA,13,CASSQGIGTGAFF,TGTGCCAGCAGCCAAGGAATCGGAACGGGAGCTTTCTTT